One sample yielded the 27 T cell receptor beta chains listed below, sequenced in a study of graft-versus-host responses after intestinal transplantation. The antigens these receptors bind are not known. The data were produced by immunoSEQ multiplex PCR, yet TCRdb's version contains in-frame clones alone and is incomplete. The data hold 85,000 to 90,000 clones, with more than 90% observed a single time. Sequences were derived from unstimulated CD4+ T cells sorted from spleen or lymph node cells, sampled before intestinal transplant. These receptor sequences come from a human donor who received an intestinal transplant.

This clone was seen just once. The chain has TRBV15 and TRBJ2-2; D gene ambiguous. The CDR3 spans 13 residues. The ends were cut back, 2 bases at V and 6 bases at J, with 7 bases in the middle. The germline V gene has CDR1 LNHNV and CDR2 YYDKDF (reference sequence). The CDR3 sequence is CATSRSGAGELFF. The CDR3 bases are TGTGCCACCAGCAGATCCGGTGCCGGGGAGCTGTTTTTT.

This sequence joins TRBV5-6 and TRBJ2-3; possible D gene TRBD1, 6 bases. Per germline, CDR1 SGHDT and CDR2 YYEEEE. The CDR3 sequence is 14 residues long. V lost 0 bases and J 1 base, leaving 6 bases between the germline ends. The CDR3 nucleotides are TGTGCCAGCAGCTTGGACAGGGGCACAGATACGCAGTATTTT. Protein sequence: CASSLDRGTDTQYF.

There are a few counts of this clone. V and J are TRBV2 and TRBJ1-4; D might be TRBD1 (5 bases). V shed 8 bases and J shed 4 bases, with 14 bases lying between them. This CDR3 is built from 14 residues. The germline V gene encodes CDR1 SNHLY and CDR2 FYNNEI. As DNA, the CDR3 is TGTGCCAGCTTGGGAGGGGTGGTTAATGAAAAACTGTTTTTT. The encoded protein is CASLGGVVNEKLFF. The variable domain in full, completed from reference TRBV2 and TRBJ1-4, reads EPEVTQTPSHQVTQMGQEVILRCVPISNHLYFYWYRQILGQKVEFLVSFYNNEISEKSEIFDDQFSVERPDGSNFTLKIRSTKLEDSAMYFCASLGGVVNEKLFFGSGTQLSVL.

The genes are TRBV7-9 and TRBJ1-4; no definite D call. The V gene's germline CDR1 is SEHNR and CDR2 FQNEAQ (reference sequence). With 4 bases removed from V and 3 bases from J, the gap between germline ends came to 3 bases. The CDR3 contains 12 residues. CDR3 loop: CASSYSNEKLFF. The CDR3 DNA reads TGTGCCAGCAGCTACTCTAATGAAAAACTGTTTTTT.

The V gene is TRBV9, the J gene TRBJ1-2; no firm D call. This CDR3 spans 13 amino acids. With 0 bases removed from V and 2 bases from J, the gap between germline ends came to 5 bases. Germline CDR1 reads SGDLS; CDR2 reads YYNGEE. The DNA for the CDR3 is TGTGCCAGCAGCGTAGTGGCAAACTATGGCTACACCTTC. As protein: CASSVVANYGYTF.

The chain carries TRBV4-1 and TRBJ2-1; 9 nucleotides agree with TRBD2. The CDR3 extends over 18 amino acids. The V segment lost 0 bases and the J segment 0 bases; nucleotides outside the gene matches: 6. Germline-derived CDR1 and CDR2 are MGHRA and YSYEKL. For the CDR3, the DNA is TGCGCCAGCAGCCAAGATTGGGCGGGAGGGGGCTCCTACAATGAGCAGTTCTTC. Translation: CASSQDWAGGGSYNEQFF.

The rearrangement uses TRBV6-6 and TRBJ1-1, with unresolved D. Germline V gene data show CDR1 as MNHNY and CDR2 as SVGAGI (reference sequence). The CDR3 runs 13 residues. V shed 8 bases and J shed 10 bases, with 20 bases lying between them. The DNA of the CDR3 is TGTGCCAGCTTATTTTGGGAGGAACTAGGAGCTTTCTTT. Protein: CASLFWEELGAFF.

The rearrangement joins TRBV6-5 to TRBJ2-7; D may be TRBD1 (6 bases). CDR3 size: 14 residues. Trimming took 6 bases from V and 0 from J, leaving 12 bases between them. Germline CDR1 MNHEY, CDR2 SVGAGI. The CDR3 loop reads CASSQGHRSYEQYF. The CDR3 DNA reads TGTGCCAGCAGCCAGGGACACCGCTCCTACGAGCAGTACTTC.

The V and J genes are TRBV5-1 and TRBJ1-2; TRBD1 matches 8 bases. V lost 4 bases to trimming and J lost 8 bases; unmatched junction nucleotides: 7. In germline, CDR1 is SGHRS, CDR2 YFSETQ. The CDR3 totals 13 residues. CDR3 amino acids: CASSATGERGYTF. The CDR3 region has the DNA TGCGCCAGCAGCGCGACAGGGGAGCGAGGCTACACCTTC.

The rearrangement uses TRBV28 and TRBJ2-2; D not certain. Trimming stripped 10 bases from V and 2 bases from J, with 5 bases between. Germline V gene data show CDR1 as MDHEN and CDR2 as SYDVKM. CDR3 length: 11 amino acids. DNA of the CDR3: TGTGCCACTCAAAACACCGGGGAGCTGTTTTTT. Residues: CATQNTGELFF.

The chain has TRBV5-6 and TRBJ1-4; weak D call: TRBD1 (6 bases). The CDR3 runs to 15 residues. The germline CDR1 and CDR2 sequences are SGHDT and YYEEEE. Trimming took off 0 bases at V and 6 bases at J, with 12 bases between the two ends. The chain's CDR3 is CASSLARGAHEKLFF. The CDR3 coding sequence is TGTGCCAGCAGCTTGGCCCGGGGGGCGCATGAAAAACTGTTTTTT. The full variable domain, its missing parts supplied by reference TRBV5-6 and TRBJ1-4, is DAGVTQSPTHLIKTRGQQVTLRCSPKSGHDTVSWYQQALGQGPQFIFQYYEEEERQRGNFPDRFSGHQFPNYSSELNVNALLLGDSALYLCASSLARGAHEKLFFGSGTQLSVL.

In this sample, this clone turned up once. The chain employs TRBV5-1 and TRBJ1-5; 7 bases map to TRBD1. V was pared by 0 bases and J by 13 bases, with 10 bases of the junction left unmatched. CDR1 is SGHRS and CDR2 is YFSETQ in the germline V gene. The CDR3 is 14 residues long. This CDR3 is CASSLDPGTEVQHF. The CDR3 region has the DNA TGCGCCAGCAGCTTGGACCCCGGGACAGAGGTACAGCATTTT. Together with reference TRBV5-1 and TRBJ1-5, the CDR3 gives the full variable domain: KAGVTQTPRYLIKTRGQQVTLSCSPISGHRSVSWYQQTPGQGLQFLFEYFSETQRNKGNFPGRFSGRQFSNSRSEMNVSTLELGDSALYLCASSLDPGTEVQHFGDGTRLSIL.

The V and J genes are TRBV6-5 and TRBJ1-5; D gene unclear. Germline V lookup: CDR1 MNHEY, CDR2 SVGAGI. The CDR3 totals 15 residues. Between the trimmed V and J ends, which lost 0 bases and 3 bases, there was a span of 9 bases. In DNA form, the CDR3 reads TGTGCCAGCAGTTACTCGAGGCAGTACAATCAGCCCCAGCATTTT. It specifies CASSYSRQYNQPQHF.

The rearrangement uses TRBV28 and TRBJ1-5; D might be TRBD1 (5 bases). Trimming stripped 5 bases from V and 5 bases from J, with 22 bases between. This CDR3 spans 17 amino acids. CDR1 MDHEN and CDR2 SYDVKM come from the germline V gene. The CDR3 DNA is TGTGCCAGCAGTCTCGACGCAGGGTACTCTAATTATCAGCCCCAGCATTTT. Its translation is CASSLDAGYSNYQPQHF.

This rearrangement joins TRBV10-2 to TRBJ2-7, with D perhaps TRBD2 (6 bases). CDR3 size: 14 residues. Trimming removed 5 bases from V and 5 bases from J, with 16 bases in between. Germline CDR1 is WSHSY and CDR2 is SAAADI. Written as DNA, the CDR3 is TGCGCCAGCAGTCGGGGGATCAGGCCTGACGAGCAGTACTTC. This encodes CASSRGIRPDEQYF.

V and J are TRBV30 and TRBJ1-5; 8 bases agree with TRBD1. The CDR3 totals 14 residues. The junction had 7 bases not matched to a gene; V was cut back by 3 bases and J by 6 bases. Looked up from germline, CDR1 is GTSNPN and CDR2 is SVGIG (reference sequence). The CDR3 region is CAWRLQGVGQPQHF. CDR3 sequence (DNA): TGTGCCTGGAGACTACAGGGGGTTGGTCAGCCCCAGCATTTT.

CDR3 bases: TGTGCCAGCAGTTCGGGACAGGTGATTTCTGGAAACACCATATATTTT. It specifies CASSSGQVISGNTIYF. The chain uses TRBV28 and TRBJ1-3; TRBD1 matches at 8 bases. J was trimmed by 1 base and V by 4 bases; bases with no gene match: 6. CDR1 is MDHEN and CDR2 is SYDVKM in the germline V gene. The CDR3 is made up of 16 amino acids.

This rearrangement joins TRBV19 to TRBJ2-5; TRBD2 agrees at 14 bases. The CDR3 covers 15 residues. Germline V gene lookup returns CDR1 LNHDA and CDR2 SQIVND (reference sequence). Trimming at V came to 6 bases and at J to 4 bases, leaving 4 bases not matched to a gene. This CDR3 reads CASSRLAGGPETQYF. In DNA form, the CDR3 reads TGTGCCAGTAGCCGACTAGCGGGAGGGCCAGAGACCCAGTACTTC.

This sequence joins TRBV5-4 and TRBJ2-7, with 11 bases matching TRBD2. Germline CDR1 reads SGHNT; CDR2 reads YYREEE (reference sequence). Trimming took 0 bases from V and 2 from J; bases not matched to a gene: 1. CDR3 size: 15 residues. CDR3 bases: TGTGCCAGCAGCTTGGGTAGCGGGAGGGCCTACGAGCAGTACTTC. Encoded protein: CASSLGSGRAYEQYF.

The chain uses TRBV10-3 and TRBJ2-1; D call uncertain. Trimming removed 2 bases from V and 9 bases from J, with 8 bases in between. Germline V CDR1 and CDR2: ENHRY, SYGVKD. The CDR3 contains 12 residues. The CDR3 DNA reads as TGTGCCATCAGTGAGGGTCAAGGTGAGCAGTTCTTC. It specifies CAISEGQGEQFF.

V and J are TRBV28 and TRBJ1-2, with TRBD1 matching over 7 bases. Losses at the gene ends were 9 bases for V and 3 bases for J; bases not matched to a gene: 10. Germline lookup yields CDR1 MDHEN and CDR2 SYDVKM. The CDR3 is 14 residues long. The CDR3: CASKTTGRDYGYTF. CDR3 bases: TGTGCCAGTAAGACGACAGGGAGGGACTATGGCTACACCTTC.

The genes are TRBV6-4 and TRBJ1-3; D is perhaps TRBD1 (6 bases). This CDR3 comprises 15 residues. V was trimmed by 2 bases and J by 3 bases, leaving 11 bases between them. The germline CDR1 and CDR2 sequences are MRHNA and SNTAGT. CDR3 bases: TGTGCCAGCAGTGACAGAGGGGGTAGTGGAAACACCATATATTTT. This translates into CASSDRGGSGNTIYF.

V usage is TRBV7-6 and J usage is TRBJ2-5, with D perhaps TRBD2 (5 bases). V lost 2 bases and J lost 5, with 18 bases in between. The CDR3 has 16 residues. CDR1 is SGHVS, CDR2 FNYEAQ, per germline. The CDR3 spells CASSLSGLRVGETQYF. The CDR3 coding sequence is TGTGCCAGCAGCTTATCGGGCCTGAGGGTCGGGGAGACCCAGTACTTC.

The chain is built from TRBV10-3 and TRBJ2-5; 10 bases map to TRBD1. This CDR3 comprises 13 residues. V was pared by 6 bases and J by 11 bases, with 9 bases of the junction left unmatched. Germline CDR1 and CDR2: ENHRY and SYGVKD. CDR3 region: CAIRPGQGYEQYF. CDR3 DNA sequence: TGTGCCATCAGACCGGGACAGGGGTATGAGCAGTACTTC.

V usage is TRBV2 and J usage is TRBJ2-7; TRBD1 might be the D (5 bases). This CDR3 is 15 amino acids long. V lost 0 bases, J lost 2 bases, and 11 bases lay in between. Per germline, CDR1 SNHLY and CDR2 FYNNEI. The chain's CDR3 is CASSEAQGNPYEQYF. DNA of the CDR3: TGTGCCAGCAGTGAAGCGCAGGGAAACCCCTACGAGCAGTACTTC.

This clone was seen once. The chain is built from TRBV7-9 and TRBJ1-2; 9 nucleotides line up with TRBD1. Germline lookup yields CDR1 SEHNR and CDR2 FQNEAQ (reference sequence). V lost 5 bases and J lost 2; bases outside the gene matches: 3. CDR3 size: 14 residues. The CDR3 DNA reads as TGTGCCAGCAGCCCTGGACAGGGGAACTATGGCTACACCTTC. Translation: CASSPGQGNYGYTF. Complete variable domain (other parts from reference TRBV7-9 and TRBJ1-2): DTGVSQNPRHKITKRGQNVTFRCDPISEHNRLYWYRQTLGQGPEFLTYFQNEAQLEKSRLLSDRFSAERPKGSFSTLEIQRTEQGDSAMYLCASSPGQGNYGYTFGSGTRLTVV.

V is TRBV15 and J is TRBJ2-3; D gene uncertain. Trimming shortened V by 1 base and J by 6 bases, and 8 bases separated the two germline ends. The germline gives CDR1 LNHNV, CDR2 YYDKDF (reference sequence). This CDR3 spans 13 amino acids. The CDR3: CATSRGRLDTQYF. The CDR3 DNA reads as TGTGCCACCAGCAGAGGCCGATTGGATACGCAGTATTTT.